This T cell receptor beta chain was identified in a study of blood T cells in healthy people across ages. General study points: There was a strong correlation between TCR beta diversity and naive T cell percentage.

This clonotype occurred a few times. Its antigen is currently unknown. It was with a sample-barcoded 5' primer and a J-beta primer mix that a second PCR of roughly 7 to 12 cycles was run. Each cDNA molecule carried a tag from a template-switch adaptor that contained 12 random nucleotides. TCRdb re-derived calls from the 5' RACE reads in MiXCR, one entry per CDR3 protein. Among 1.5 million to 2 million distinct CDR3 sequences listed, almost 35% were seen once. V was shortened by 4 bases and J by 5 bases, with 15 bases between the two germline ends. CDR1 and CDR2 from the germline V gene are DFQATT and SNEGSKA (reference sequence). The CDR3 covers 14 residues.

The V gene is TRBV20-1, the J gene TRBJ1-5; D is uncertain. The TCR sequence derives from a woman in her thirties in good health. The sample taken for sequencing was blood. Written as DNA, the CDR3 is TGCAGTGCTAAGGGCCCTATTGGGGATCAGCCCCAGCATTTT. This translates into CSAKGPIGDQPQHF.